This TCR beta chain is from a study of human T cells and chemical hapten exposure. CDR1 is SGHVS, CDR2 FNYEAQ, per germline. The length of the CDR3 is 14 residues. Trimming shortened V by 1 base and J by 1 base, and 7 bases separated the two germline ends. As for time point: patch test 1, 2 weeks after DPC sensitization. Treatment meaning: therapeutic diphenylcyclopropenone sensitization with weekly scalp DPC. This clonotype was observed many times. A single record per CDR3 protein comes from TCRdb applying MiXCR to the RACE reads. The sample includes 300,000 to 450,000 distinct CDR3 sequences, around 5% of them seen just once.

This chain links TRBV7-6 with TRBJ1-1; D unresolved. The sequence was collected from a woman aged 45-65 years with alopecia areata. Some clones in this sample may be carry-over from other donors' samples. The starting material was whole blood, obtained in connection with sensitization to the hapten diphenylcyclopropenone (DPC). This chain's CDR3 is CASSLGLGNTEAFF. CDR3 DNA: TGTGCCAGCAGCTTAGGACTAGGGAACACTGAAGCTTTCTTT.